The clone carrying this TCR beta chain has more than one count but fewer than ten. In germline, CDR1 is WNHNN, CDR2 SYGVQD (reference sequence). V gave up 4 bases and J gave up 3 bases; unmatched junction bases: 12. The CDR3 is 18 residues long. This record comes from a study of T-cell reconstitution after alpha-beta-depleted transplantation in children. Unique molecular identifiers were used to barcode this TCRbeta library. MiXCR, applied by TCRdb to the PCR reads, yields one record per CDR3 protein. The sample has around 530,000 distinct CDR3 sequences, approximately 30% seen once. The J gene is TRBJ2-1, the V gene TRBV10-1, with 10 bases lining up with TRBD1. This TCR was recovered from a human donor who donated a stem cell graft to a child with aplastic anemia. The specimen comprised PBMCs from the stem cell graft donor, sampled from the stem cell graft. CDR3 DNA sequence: TGCGCCAGCAGTGGGCTCGGGACAGGGGTCGGTCGCTACAATGAGCAGTTCTTC. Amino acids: CASSGLGTGVGRYNEQFF.